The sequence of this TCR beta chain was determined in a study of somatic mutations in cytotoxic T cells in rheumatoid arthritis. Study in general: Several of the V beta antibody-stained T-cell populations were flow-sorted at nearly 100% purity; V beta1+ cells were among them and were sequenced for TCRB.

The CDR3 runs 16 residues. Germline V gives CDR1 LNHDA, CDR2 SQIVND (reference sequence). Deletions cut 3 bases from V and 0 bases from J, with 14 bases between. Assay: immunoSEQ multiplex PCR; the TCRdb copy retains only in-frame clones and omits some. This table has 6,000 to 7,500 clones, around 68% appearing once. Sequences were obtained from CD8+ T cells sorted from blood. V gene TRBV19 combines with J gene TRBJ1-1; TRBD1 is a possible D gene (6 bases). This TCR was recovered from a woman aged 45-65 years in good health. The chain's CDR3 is CASSIRQGRLNTEAFF. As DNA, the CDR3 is TGTGCCAGTAGTATTAGGCAGGGGAGACTGAACACTGAAGCTTTCTTT.